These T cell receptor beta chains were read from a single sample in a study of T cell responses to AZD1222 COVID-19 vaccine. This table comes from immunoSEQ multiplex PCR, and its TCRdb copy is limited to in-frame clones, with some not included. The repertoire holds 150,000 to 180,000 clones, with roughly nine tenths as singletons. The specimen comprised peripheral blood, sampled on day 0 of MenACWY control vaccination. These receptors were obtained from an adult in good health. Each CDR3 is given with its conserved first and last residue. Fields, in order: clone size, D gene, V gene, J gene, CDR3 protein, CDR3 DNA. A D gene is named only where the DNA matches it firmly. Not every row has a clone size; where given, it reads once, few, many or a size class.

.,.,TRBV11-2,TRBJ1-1,CASSSITQGLEAFF,TGTGCCAGCAGCTCGATAACACAGGGTTTGGAAGCTTTCTTT
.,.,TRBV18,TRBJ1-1,CASSPGLWGRGAFF,TGTGCCAGCTCACCAGGGCTATGGGGCAGGGGAGCTTTCTTT
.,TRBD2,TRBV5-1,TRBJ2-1,CASSLGLAGFGDEQFF,TGCGCCAGCAGCTTGGGACTAGCGGGATTCGGGGATGAGCAGTTCTTC
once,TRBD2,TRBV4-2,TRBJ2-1,CASSQDGLAAYNEQFF,TGTGCCAGCAGCCAAGATGGACTAGCAGCCTACAATGAGCAGTTCTTC
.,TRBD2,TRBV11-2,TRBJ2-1,CASSPYSGRQFF,TGTGCCAGCAGCCCTTATAGCGGGAGGCAGTTCTTC
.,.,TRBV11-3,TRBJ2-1,CASRGDEQFF,TGTGCCAGCAGGGGGGATGAGCAGTTCTTC
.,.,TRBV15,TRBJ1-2,CATSRELYGYTF,TGTGCCACCAGCAGAGAACTATATGGCTACACCTTC
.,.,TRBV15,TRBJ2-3,CATSSETDTQYF,TGTGCCACCAGCAGTGAGACAGATACGCAGTATTTT
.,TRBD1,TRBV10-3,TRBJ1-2,CAISADRSGGYTF,TGTGCCATCAGTGCGGACAGGTCGGGGGGCTACACCTTC
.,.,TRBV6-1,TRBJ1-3,CASSVTGDTSSGNTIYF,TGTGCCAGCAGTGTAACGGGGGACACGAGCTCTGGAAACACCATATATTTT
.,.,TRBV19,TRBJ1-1,CASSIAWASYYTEAFF,TGTGCCAGTAGTATAGCTTGGGCCTCCTACTACACTGAAGCTTTCTTT
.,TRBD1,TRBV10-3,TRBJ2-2,CAIRGMTGGGSGTGELFF,TGTGCCATCAGGGGAATGACAGGGGGCGGATCGGGGACCGGGGAGCTGTTTTTT
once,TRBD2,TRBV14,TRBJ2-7,CASSQVVLAGSEQYF,TGTGCCAGCAGCCAAGTTGTCCTAGCGGGGTCCGAGCAGTACTTC
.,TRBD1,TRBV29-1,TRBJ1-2,CSVELQGGYGYTF,TGCAGCGTTGAATTACAGGGGGGCTATGGCTACACCTTC
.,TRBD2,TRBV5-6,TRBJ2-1,CASSPMRGEGYNEQFF,TGTGCCAGCAGCCCGATGCGGGGGGAGGGCTACAATGAGCAGTTCTTC
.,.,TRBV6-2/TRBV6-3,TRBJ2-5,CASSPRLWETQYF,TGTGCCAGCAGCCCCAGGTTGTGGGAGACCCAGTACTTC
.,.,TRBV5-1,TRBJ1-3,CASGQGNSGNTIYF,TGCGCCAGCGGCCAGGGGAACAGTGGAAACACCATATATTTT
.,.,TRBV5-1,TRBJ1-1,CASSLESAGLNTEAFF,TGCGCCAGCAGCTTGGAATCGGCGGGCCTGAACACTGAAGCTTTCTTT
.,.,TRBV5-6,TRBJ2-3,CASSLQGATDTQYF,TGTGCCAGCAGCTTGCAGGGAGCGACAGATACGCAGTATTTT
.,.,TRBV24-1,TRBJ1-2,CATSDSRDLDGYTF,TGTGCCACCAGTGATTCCCGGGACCTCGATGGCTACACCTTC
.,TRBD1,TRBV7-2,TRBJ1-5,CASSDQGGNQPQHF,TGTGCCAGCAGCGATCAGGGGGGGAATCAGCCCCAGCATTTT
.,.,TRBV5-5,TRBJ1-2,CASSPGPLSGYTF,TGTGCCAGCAGCCCGGGGCCCCTCAGTGGCTACACCTTC
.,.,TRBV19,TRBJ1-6,CASSTRENNSPLHF,TGTGCCAGTAGTACCCGGGAGAATAATTCACCCCTCCACTTT
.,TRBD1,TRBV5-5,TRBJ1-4,CASRIPTGGREKLFF,TGTGCCAGCAGGATTCCGACAGGGGGAAGGGAAAAACTGTTTTTT
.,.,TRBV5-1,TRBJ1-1,CASSFSADTEAFF,TGCGCCAGCAGCTTCTCGGCTGACACTGAAGCTTTCTTT
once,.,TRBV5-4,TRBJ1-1,CASSPRKVSNTEAFF,TGTGCCAGCAGCCCGAGGAAGGTTTCGAACACTGAAGCTTTCTTT
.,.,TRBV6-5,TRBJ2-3,CASSYSGDTQYF,TGTGCCAGCAGTTACTCCGGGGATACGCAGTATTTT
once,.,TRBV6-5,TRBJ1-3,CASRAEIHSGNTIYF,TGTGCCAGCAGGGCAGAGATTCACTCTGGAAACACCATATATTTT